This T cell receptor (beta chain) was identified in a study of T cells after yellow fever vaccination. The study, taken as a whole, reports: Post-booster repertoires again held most primary-vaccination clones (roughly 95% CD4, just under 90% CD8).

Conversion of TCR transcripts into cDNA relied on 5'RACE template switching, which added a universal primer site and UMIs. Via MiXCR, TCRdb re-called the 5' RACE reads, giving one row per CDR3 protein. The sample lists nearly 350,000 distinct CDR3 sequences, roughly 7.5% occurring once. This CDR3 has 14 residues. Trimming removed 0 bases at V and 3 bases at J, with 9 bases between. Germline loops: CDR1 SGHRS, CDR2 YFSETQ. In this sample, this clonotype turned up a few times. The antigen is unknown. The chain is built from TRBV5-1 and TRBJ1-1; D perhaps matches TRBD1 (6 bases). This material consisted of PBMCs, taken about 41 days after the first yellow fever vaccination. This clonotype was sampled from a man between 18 and 35 years old who received the YFV17D yellow fever vaccine. The CDR3 coding sequence is TGCGCCAGCAGCTTGGTTGGGGGCGACACTGAAGCTTTCTTT. Translating gives CASSLVGGDTEAFF.